This T cell receptor (beta chain) is from a study of blood T cell repertoires in COVID-19. CDR1 is SGHRS and CDR2 is YFSETQ in the germline V gene. CDR3 length: 14 amino acids. The ends lost 3 bases at V and 3 bases at J; junction bases unmatched: 2. The repertoire was sequenced with immunoSEQ multiplex PCR; TCRdb's copy has only in-frame clones and lacks some. The sample has 200,000 to 300,000 clones; 85% to 90% are singletons. This clone was counted a few times. This specimen includes other DNA sequences encoding the same CDR3. Sequenced: peripheral blood. The chain has TRBV5-1 and TRBJ1-4; 7 bases are shared with TRBD1. This TCR came from a woman between 40 and 55 years old with acute or convalescent COVID-19. In DNA form, the CDR3 reads TGCGCCAGCAGCTCGCAGGGGGCTAATGAAAAACTGTTTTTT. It translates to CASSSQGANEKLFF.